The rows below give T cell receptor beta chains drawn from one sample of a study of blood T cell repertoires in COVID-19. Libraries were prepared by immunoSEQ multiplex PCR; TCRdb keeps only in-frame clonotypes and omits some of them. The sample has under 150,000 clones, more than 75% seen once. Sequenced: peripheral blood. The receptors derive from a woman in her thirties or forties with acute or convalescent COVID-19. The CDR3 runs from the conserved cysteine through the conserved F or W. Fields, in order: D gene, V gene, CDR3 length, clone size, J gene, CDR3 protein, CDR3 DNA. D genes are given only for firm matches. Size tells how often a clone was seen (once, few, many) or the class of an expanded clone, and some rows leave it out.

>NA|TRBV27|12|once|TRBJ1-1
CASSFRGSEAFF
TGTGCCAGCAGTTTTCGGGGTAGTGAAGCTTTCTTT
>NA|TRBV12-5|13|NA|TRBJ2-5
CASASAGQETQYF
TGTGCTAGTGCCTCAGCAGGGCAAGAGACCCAGTACTTC
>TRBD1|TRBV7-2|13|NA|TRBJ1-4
CASSPDRNEKLFF
TGTGCCAGCAGTCCGGACAGGAACGAAAAACTGTTTTTT
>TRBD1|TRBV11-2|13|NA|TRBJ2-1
CASSYDREDEQFF
TGTGCCAGCAGCTACGACAGGGAAGATGAGCAGTTCTTC
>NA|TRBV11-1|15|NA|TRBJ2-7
CASSPGLLSSYEQYF
TGTGCCAGCAGCCCAGGACTTCTCTCCTCCTACGAGCAGTACTTC
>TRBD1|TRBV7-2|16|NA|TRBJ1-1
CASSFRTGAGPTEAFF
TGTGCCAGCAGCTTCAGGACAGGGGCGGGCCCCACTGAAGCTTTCTTT
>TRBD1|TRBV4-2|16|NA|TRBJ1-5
CASSQVRTGVGQPQHF
TGTGCCAGCAGCCAAGTAAGGACAGGGGTAGGCCAGCCCCAGCATTTT
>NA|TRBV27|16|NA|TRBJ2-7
CASSSSRGTGSYEQYF
TGTGCCAGCAGTTCATCTAGGGGAACAGGGTCCTACGAGCAGTACTTC
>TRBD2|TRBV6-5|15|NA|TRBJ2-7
CASRYVSGRAAEQYF
TGTGCCAGCAGATATGTGAGCGGGAGGGCCGCCGAGCAGTACTTC
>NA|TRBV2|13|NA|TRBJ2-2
CASVGRVTGELFF
TGTGCCAGCGTGGGCAGGGTGACCGGGGAGCTGTTTTTT
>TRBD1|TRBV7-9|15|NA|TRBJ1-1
CASSSGQGENTEAFF
TGTGCCAGCAGCTCCGGACAGGGTGAGAACACTGAAGCTTTCTTT
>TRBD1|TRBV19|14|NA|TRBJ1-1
CASSTTGVGTEAFF
TGTGCCAGTAGTACCACAGGGGTTGGCACTGAAGCTTTCTTT
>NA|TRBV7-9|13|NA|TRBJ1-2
CASSHPEGYGYTF
TGTGCCAGCAGCCATCCAGAGGGCTATGGCTACACCTTC
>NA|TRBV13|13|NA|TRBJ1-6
CASSLGLGSPLHF
TGTGCCAGCAGCTTAGGCCTCGGTTCACCCCTCCACTTT
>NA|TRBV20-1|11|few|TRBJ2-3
CSARAADTQYF
TGCAGTGCTAGGGCCGCAGATACGCAGTATTTT
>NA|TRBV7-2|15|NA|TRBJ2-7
CASSSQSEGPYEQYF
TGTGCCAGCAGCTCCCAATCCGAGGGCCCCTACGAGCAGTACTTC
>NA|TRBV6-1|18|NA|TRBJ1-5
CASRELYTDTYSNQPQHF
TGTGCCAGCAGGGAACTTTATACGGACACCTATAGCAATCAGCCCCAGCATTTT
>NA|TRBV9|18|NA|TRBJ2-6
CASSVEWGRGAGANVLTF
TGTGCCAGCAGCGTAGAATGGGGCAGGGGAGCTGGGGCCAACGTCCTGACTTTC
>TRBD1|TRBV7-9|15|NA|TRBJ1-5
CASSFGTGVNQPQHF
TGTGCCAGCAGCTTCGGGACAGGGGTCAATCAGCCCCAGCATTTT
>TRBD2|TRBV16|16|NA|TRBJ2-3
CASSQMGGGATDTQYF
TGTGCCAGCAGCCAAATGGGCGGGGGAGCCACAGATACGCAGTATTTT
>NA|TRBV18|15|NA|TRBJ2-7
CASSLGGSRSYEQYF
TGTGCCAGCTCACTGGGGGGATCCCGCTCCTACGAGCAGTACTTC
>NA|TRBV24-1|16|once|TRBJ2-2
CATSDEDITNTGELFF
TGTGCCACCAGTGATGAGGACATCACTAACACCGGGGAGCTGTTTTTT
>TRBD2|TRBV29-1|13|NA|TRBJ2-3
CSVLADSTDTQYF
TGCAGCGTACTAGCGGACAGCACAGATACGCAGTATTTT
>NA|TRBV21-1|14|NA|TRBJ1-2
CASRKAERNYGYTF
TGTGCCAGCAGAAAAGCGGAGCGGAACTATGGCTACACCTTC
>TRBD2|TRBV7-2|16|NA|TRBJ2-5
CASSQPLAVEQETQYF
TGTGCCAGCAGTCAACCCCTAGCGGTAGAGCAAGAGACCCAGTACTTC
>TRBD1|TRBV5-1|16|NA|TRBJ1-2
CASNPGTGAGWRGYTF
TGCGCCAGCAACCCCGGGACAGGGGCCGGGTGGAGAGGCTACACCTTC
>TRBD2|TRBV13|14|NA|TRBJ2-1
CASNLAGARNEQFF
TGTGCCAGCAATCTAGCGGGAGCACGGAATGAGCAGTTCTTC
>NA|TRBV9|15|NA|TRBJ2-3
CASSDRLGSTDTQYF
TGTGCCAGCAGCGACAGGCTAGGGAGCACAGATACGCAGTATTTT
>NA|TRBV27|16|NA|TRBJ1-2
CASSAERQLGNYGYTF
TGTGCCAGCAGCGCGGAAAGACAGCTCGGTAACTATGGCTACACCTTC
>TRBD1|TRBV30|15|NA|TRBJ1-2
CAWSLQGAQTYGYTF
TGTGCCTGGAGTCTACAGGGGGCGCAAACCTATGGCTACACCTTC
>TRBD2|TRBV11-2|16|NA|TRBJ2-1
CASSRRTSGFYNEQFF
TGTGCCAGCAGCCGGAGGACTAGCGGATTCTACAATGAGCAGTTCTTC
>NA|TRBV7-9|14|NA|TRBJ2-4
CASSFPGLENIQYF
TGTGCCAGCAGCTTCCCGGGTCTCGAGAACATTCAGTACTTC
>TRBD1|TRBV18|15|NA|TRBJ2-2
CASSPRQGDTGELFF
TGTGCCAGCTCTCCCCGGCAGGGGGACACCGGGGAGCTGTTTTTT
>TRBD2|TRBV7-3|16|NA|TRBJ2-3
CASSLLGGRGADTQYF
TGTGCCAGCAGCCTACTGGGCGGGAGGGGGGCAGATACGCAGTATTTT
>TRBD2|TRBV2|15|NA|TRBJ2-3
CASRVTSGRTDTQYF
TGTGCCAGCAGGGTGACTAGCGGGAGGACAGATACGCAGTATTTT
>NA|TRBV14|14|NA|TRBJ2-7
CASSLLDTRYEQYF
TGTGCCAGCAGCCTCCTGGACACACGCTACGAGCAGTACTTC
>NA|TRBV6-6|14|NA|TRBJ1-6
CASTTAGPIPALHF
TGTGCCAGCACCACGGCAGGCCCTATCCCAGCCCTCCACTTT
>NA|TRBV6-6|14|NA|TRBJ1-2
CASKVRTENYGYTF
TGTGCCAGCAAAGTAAGAACGGAGAACTATGGCTACACCTTC
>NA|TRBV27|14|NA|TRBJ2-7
CASMSARAISEQYF
TGTGCCAGCATGTCTGCCAGGGCGATAAGCGAGCAGTACTTC
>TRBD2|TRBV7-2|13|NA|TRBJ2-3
CATSSGITDTQYF
TGTGCCACCTCGAGCGGGATCACAGATACGCAGTATTTT
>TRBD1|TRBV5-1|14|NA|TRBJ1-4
CASSPDRGGEELFF
TGCGCCAGCAGCCCCGACAGGGGGGGTGAGGAACTGTTTTTT
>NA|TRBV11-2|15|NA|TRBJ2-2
CASSRQFANTGELFF
TGTGCCAGCAGCCGACAGTTCGCGAACACCGGGGAGCTGTTTTTT
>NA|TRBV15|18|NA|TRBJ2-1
CATSRGRGQVILVNEQFF
TGTGCCACCAGCAGAGGCAGGGGCCAGGTCATATTGGTCAATGAGCAGTTCTTC
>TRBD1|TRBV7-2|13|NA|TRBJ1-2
CASSRQGPYGYTF
TGTGCCAGCAGCCGACAGGGTCCCTATGGCTACACCTTC
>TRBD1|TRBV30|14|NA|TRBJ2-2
CAWTQGTNTGELFF
TGTGCCTGGACACAGGGGACGAACACCGGGGAGCTGTTTTTT